This T cell receptor (beta chain) was identified in a study of T cells in Graves' hyperthyroidism and ophthalmopathy (dated by TCRdb to the late 2010s). Context from the whole study: Peripheral blood samples were taken at the time of initial diagnosis, prior to any treatment. TCR V-J signatures able to tell the groups apart were searched for in a discovery cohort of 100 patients, of whom fewer than 45 had Graves' ophthalmopathy and around 57 had stable Graves' hyperthyroidism. Prospective prediction of ophthalmopathy was tested in an independent validation cohort of 18 to 20 hyperthyroidism patients and around 16 patients who later progressed to ophthalmopathy. The roughly 100 discovery patients were randomly divided into training and test sets at a 7:3 ratio. In six Graves' hyperthyroidism patients, the study also compared T-cell repertoires from thyroid tissue with T-cell repertoires from blood. Once sampling was done, hyperthyroidism patients were given methimazole at a starting dose of 30 mg daily, whereas ophthalmopathy patients were given high-dose intravenous methylprednisolone. TCR Vbeta CDR3 sequencing of 130 to 150 peripheral blood samples (over 40 ophthalmopathy, some 75 hyperthyroidism and approximately 17 progressor patients) is reported in the paper. Overall results and qualifications from the work: No statistical method was used to set the sample size in advance, and investigators knew the group allocation. Ophthalmopathy was separated from stable hyperthyroidism by a 13 V-J signature model, with around 90% sensitivity and 81% to 82% specificity obtained in cross-validation and 80%/75% obtained in testing. Most expanded thyroid clonotypes (frequency above 0.001) were also detected in blood, suggesting blood repertoires may reflect thyroid immune responses. In validation, progression to ophthalmopathy was predicted by the model with 70.59% sensitivity and 72% to 85% specificity, a median of about 6 months before onset.

Moderately to severely active disease, a Clinical Activity Score of at least 3, a NOSPECS grade of at least 4, and a duration under 3 months were present in ophthalmopathy patients. The study excluded patients with uncontrolled infections, other autoimmune diseases, pregnancy or lactation. Diagnoses were based on clinical symptoms, serum thyroxine and TRAb, thyroid ultrasound and orbital computed tomography. PBMCs were separated from roughly 9.6 ml of fresh peripheral blood using Ficoll-Paque density gradient centrifugation. Total RNA was extracted using Trizol reagent, and RNA quality was assessed on an Agilent 2100 Bioanalyzer. TCR beta CDR3 regions were amplified from RNA transcripts. The first round of RT-PCR for the TCR CDR3 was performed with the HTBI primer set and the Qiagen OneStep RT-PCR kit. The libraries were constructed in a second round of multiplex PCR and then size-selected and purified. Libraries were sequenced paired-end with 100 bp reads on an Illumina HiSeq2000. The authors' pipeline ran thus. SOAPnuke was used to process the raw data, throwing out any read that contained adapters or uncalled bases, had a mean Phred below 15, or lacked an exact constant-primer or identifier match. COPE v1.2.5 was used to merge the high-quality paired reads, and each unique nucleotide sequence was defined as a clonotype. Clonotypes were aligned to IMGT TRBV, TRBD and TRBJ reference segments using MiTCR v1.1. The analysis was restricted to V-J combinations with a frequency above 0.0001, which together covered 99% to 99.2% of the repertoires. The TCS score was defined as the ratio of F50 (clonal expansion) to E x V (chaos), calculated using BLOSUM62-based TCRdist between CDR3 peptides within each V-J. Welch's t-statistics and random forest reduced approximately 520 V-J features to 13, which were used in a naive Bayes classifier (R e1071). The raw public data were reprocessed by TCRdb itself: fastp quality trimming at Q25, MiXCR clonotype calling, in-frame beta chains only. Rows matching on CDR3 protein sequence are summarized as one entry with the most common DNA and genes. TCRdb's processing, not the authors' own work, is the source of the V and J calls. Here the sample has about 600,000 distinct CDR3 sequences; about a sixth occur a single time. Jointly, the top ten make up less than 3.5% of the sample.

This clonotype was picked up many times. What antigen it recognizes has not been identified. No base quality information exists; no much larger clone differs at one position. This receptor was taken from a woman between 40 and 50 years old with Graves' ophthalmopathy. Source material: blood.

CDR3 reads: CASSWDPYEQYF. The nucleotide sequence is TGTGCCAGCAGTTGGGACCCCTACGAGCAGTACTTC. Recombination joined TRBV2 with TRBJ2-7, with the D call perhaps TRBD1 or TRBD2, each one matching 5 bases. Including the terminal cysteine and phenylalanine, the CDR3 comprises 12 residues. Only the CDR3 DNA is retained, 36 bases long and in frame from the first base. V drops 5 bases and J drops 2 bases, leaving 7 bases in between. Via the germline V gene, CDR1 is SNHLY and CDR2 FYNNEI.